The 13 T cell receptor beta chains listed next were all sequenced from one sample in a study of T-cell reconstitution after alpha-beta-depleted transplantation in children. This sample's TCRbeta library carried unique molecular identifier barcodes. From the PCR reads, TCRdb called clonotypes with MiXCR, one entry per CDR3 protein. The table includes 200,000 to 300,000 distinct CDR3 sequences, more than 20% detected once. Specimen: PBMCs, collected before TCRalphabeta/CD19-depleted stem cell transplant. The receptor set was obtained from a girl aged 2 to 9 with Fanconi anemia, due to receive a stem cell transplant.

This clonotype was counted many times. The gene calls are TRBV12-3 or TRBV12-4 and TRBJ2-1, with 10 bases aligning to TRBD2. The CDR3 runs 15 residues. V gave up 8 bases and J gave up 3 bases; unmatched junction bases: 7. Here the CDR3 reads CASLPGTSVYNEQFF. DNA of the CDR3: TGTGCCAGCTTACCCGGGACTAGCGTCTACAATGAGCAGTTCTTC.

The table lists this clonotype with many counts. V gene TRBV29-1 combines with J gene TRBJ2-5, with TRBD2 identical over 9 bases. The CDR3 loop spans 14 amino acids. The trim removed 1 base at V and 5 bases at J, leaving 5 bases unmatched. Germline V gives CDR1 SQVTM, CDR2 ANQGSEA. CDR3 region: CSVEGAGGPETQYF. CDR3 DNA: TGCAGCGTTGAAGGGGCGGGAGGGCCGGAGACCCAGTACTTC.

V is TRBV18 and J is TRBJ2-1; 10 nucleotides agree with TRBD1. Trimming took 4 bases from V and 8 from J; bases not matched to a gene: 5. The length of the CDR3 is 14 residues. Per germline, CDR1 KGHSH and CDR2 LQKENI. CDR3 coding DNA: TGTGCCAGCTCACTCGGGACAGGGGACGATGAGCAGTTCTTC. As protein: CASSLGTGDDEQFF.

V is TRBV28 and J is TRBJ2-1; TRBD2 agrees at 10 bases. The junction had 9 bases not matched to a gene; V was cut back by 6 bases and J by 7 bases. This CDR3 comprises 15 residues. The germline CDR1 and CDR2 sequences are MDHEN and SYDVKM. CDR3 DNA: TGTGCCAGCAGCATAGCGGGAGGCCCCTCAAATGAGCAGTTCTTC. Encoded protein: CASSIAGGPSNEQFF.

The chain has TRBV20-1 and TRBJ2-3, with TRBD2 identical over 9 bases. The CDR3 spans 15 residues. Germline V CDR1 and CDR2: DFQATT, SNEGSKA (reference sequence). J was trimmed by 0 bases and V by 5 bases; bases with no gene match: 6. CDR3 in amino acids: CSAWSGGYSTDTQYF. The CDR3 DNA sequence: TGCAGTGCTTGGAGCGGGGGGTATAGCACAGATACGCAGTATTTT.

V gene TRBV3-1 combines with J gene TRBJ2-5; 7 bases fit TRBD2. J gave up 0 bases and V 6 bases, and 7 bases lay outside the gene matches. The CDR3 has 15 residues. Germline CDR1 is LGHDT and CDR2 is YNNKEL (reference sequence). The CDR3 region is CASSLLAGHQETQYF. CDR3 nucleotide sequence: TGTGCCAGCAGTCTATTAGCGGGTCACCAAGAGACCCAGTACTTC.

The CDR3 reads CASNFLGGPPDTQYF. In nucleotides, the CDR3 is TGTGCCAGCAACTTCTTAGGGGGCCCACCCGATACGCAGTATTTT. V gene TRBV7-2 combines with J gene TRBJ2-3; 7 nucleotides line up with TRBD1. Germline CDR1 reads SGHTA; CDR2 reads FQGNSA. V shed 7 bases, J shed 6 bases, and the junction held 13 bases outside the gene matches. This CDR3 has 15 amino acids.

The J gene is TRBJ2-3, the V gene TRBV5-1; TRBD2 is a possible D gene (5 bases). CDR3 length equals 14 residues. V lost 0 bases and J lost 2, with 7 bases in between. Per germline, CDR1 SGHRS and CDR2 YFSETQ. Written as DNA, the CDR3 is TGCGCCAGCAGCTTGGGGAGGCCCACAGATACGCAGTATTTT. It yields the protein CASSLGRPTDTQYF.

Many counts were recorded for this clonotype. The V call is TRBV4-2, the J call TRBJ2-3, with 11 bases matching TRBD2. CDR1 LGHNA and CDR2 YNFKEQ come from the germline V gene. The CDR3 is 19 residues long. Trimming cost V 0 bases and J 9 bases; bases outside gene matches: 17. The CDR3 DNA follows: TGTGCCAGCAGCCAAGATCCGACTAGCGGGGACCTCTACGCTCCGACGCAGTATTTT. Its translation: CASSQDPTSGDLYAPTQYF.

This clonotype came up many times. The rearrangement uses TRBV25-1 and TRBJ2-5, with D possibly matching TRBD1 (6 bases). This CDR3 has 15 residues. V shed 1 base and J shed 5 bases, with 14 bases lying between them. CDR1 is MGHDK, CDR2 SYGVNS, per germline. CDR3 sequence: CASSEWQGRGETQYF. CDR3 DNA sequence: TGTGCCAGCAGTGAATGGCAGGGGAGAGGGGAGACCCAGTACTTC.

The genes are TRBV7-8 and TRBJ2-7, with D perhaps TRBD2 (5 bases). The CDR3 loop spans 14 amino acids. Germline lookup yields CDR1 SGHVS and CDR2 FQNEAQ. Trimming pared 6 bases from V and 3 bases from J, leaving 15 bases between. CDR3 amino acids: CASRIREEGYEQYF. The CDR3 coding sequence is TGTGCCAGCAGAATCCGGGAAGAGGGCTACGAGCAGTACTTC.

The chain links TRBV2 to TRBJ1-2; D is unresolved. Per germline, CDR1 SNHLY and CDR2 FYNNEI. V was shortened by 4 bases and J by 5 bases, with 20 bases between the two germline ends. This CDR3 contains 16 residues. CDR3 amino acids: CASSVSLWTSDYGYTF. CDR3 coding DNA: TGTGCCAGCAGTGTCAGTCTCTGGACGTCGGATTATGGCTACACCTTC.

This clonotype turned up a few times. This chain's CDR3 is CASRGGGYWKTQYF. CDR3 sequence (DNA): TGTGCCAGCAGAGGCGGGGGGTATTGGAAGACCCAGTACTTC. The V and J genes are TRBV2 and TRBJ2-5; 8 bases line up with TRBD2. Germline V gene data show CDR1 as SNHLY and CDR2 as FYNNEI. This CDR3 comprises 14 residues. After removal of 6 bases from V and 6 bases from J, the junction contained 9 bases not matched to a gene.